This TCR beta chain was captured by sequencing in a study of T-cell memory formation after mild COVID-19. Study results and caveats: Cross-reactive memory apparently joined, as some responding clones appeared in pre-infection memory.

MiXCR, applied by TCRdb to the 5' RACE reads, yields one record per CDR3 protein. The sample shows under 300,000 distinct CDR3 sequences, about 17% of them seen only once. Note on this clonotype: The antigen is undetermined.

This clonotype originated in a young man who had mild COVID-19 (a few samples of this study predate the infection). Cell type and time point are not known. The sequenced sample was PBMCs or a T cell subset sorted from them (not recorded which).

CDR3 sequence reads: CASSLASGTAGYTF. The CDR3 DNA reads as TGTGCCAGCAGCTTAGCCTCCGGGACTGCCGGCTACACCTTC. The chain couples TRBV7-9 to TRBJ1-2; TRBD1 is a possible D gene (5 bases). V lost 0 bases and J 8 bases, leaving 13 bases between the germline ends. Germline V gene lookup returns CDR1 SEHNR and CDR2 FQNEAQ (reference sequence). The CDR3 contains 14 residues. The whole variable domain, filled in from reference TRBV7-9 and TRBJ1-2, reads DTGVSQNPRHKITKRGQNVTFRCDPISEHNRLYWYRQTLGQGPEFLTYFQNEAQLEKSRLLSDRFSAERPKGSFSTLEIQRTEQGDSAMYLCASSLASGTAGYTFGSGTRLTVV.